This TCR beta chain came from a study of T-cell memory formation after mild COVID-19. Study as a whole: For the most part, TCR clusters were specific to one donor.

With 6 bases removed from V and 0 bases from J, the gap between germline ends came to 15 bases. Per the germline V gene, CDR1 is SQVTM and CDR2 is ANQGSEA. The CDR3 sequence is 14 residues long. With constant-segment primers, 5'RACE yielded cDNA libraries of TCR alpha and TCR beta that carried sample barcodes and UMIs. TCRdb processed the 5' RACE reads anew with MiXCR; each CDR3 protein has one entry. The sample yields about 250,000 distinct CDR3 sequences, 15% seen once. Points on this clonotype: What it binds is unknown.

Study conclusions and caveats: The study found balanced CD4/CD8 in clones contracting day 15 to 85 and a CD4+ lean in later expanders.

The chain employs TRBV29-1 and TRBJ2-7; no definite D call. Sequenced sample: PBMCs or a T cell subset sorted from them (not recorded which). The sequence was collected from an adult woman who had mild COVID-19 (a few samples of this study predate the infection). Cell type and time point are not known. CDR3 nucleotides: TGCAGCGTCTTCAGTCCCTCTAGCTCCTACGAGCAGTACTTC. Its translation is CSVFSPSSSYEQYF.